The subject of this entry is one T cell receptor (beta chain). The target antigen is unknown. V lost 1 base and J lost 1, with 9 bases in between. Germline CDR1 and CDR2: DFQATT and SNEGSKA (reference sequence). This CDR3 has 14 amino acids. The record originates from a study of T-cell memory formation after mild COVID-19. Findings and caveats of the study: Second-wave clones peaking on day 37 lacked confirmed SARS-CoV-2 specificity.

TCRdb analysed the 5' RACE reads with MiXCR anew, one entry per CDR3 protein. This table holds 150,000 to 200,000 distinct CDR3 sequences, around a third found once. The chain has TRBV20-1 and TRBJ2-3; D not certain. Sequenced sample: PBMCs or a T cell subset sorted from them (not recorded which). The receptor's source is an adult woman who had mild COVID-19 (a few samples of this study predate the infection). Cell type and time point are not known. The CDR3 region has the DNA TGCAGTGCTAGAGTAGGGTATGGCACAGATACGCAGTATTTT. This encodes CSARVGYGTDTQYF.